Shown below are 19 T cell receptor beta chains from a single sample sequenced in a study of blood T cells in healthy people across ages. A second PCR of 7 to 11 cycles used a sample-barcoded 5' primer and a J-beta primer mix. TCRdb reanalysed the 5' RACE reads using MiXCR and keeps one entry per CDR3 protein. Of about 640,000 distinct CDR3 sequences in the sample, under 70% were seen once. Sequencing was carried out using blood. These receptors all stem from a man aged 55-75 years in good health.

CDR3 DNA sequence: TGTGCCAGCAGTTACTCGAAGACAGGGGTCGAGCAGTACTTC. Its translation is CASSYSKTGVEQYF. V gene TRBV6-5 combines with J gene TRBJ2-7; TRBD1 matches at 8 bases. The J segment lost 6 bases and the V segment lost 0 bases, leaving 4 bases of the junction unmatched. This CDR3 has 14 residues. The germline V gene encodes CDR1 MNHEY and CDR2 SVGAGI.

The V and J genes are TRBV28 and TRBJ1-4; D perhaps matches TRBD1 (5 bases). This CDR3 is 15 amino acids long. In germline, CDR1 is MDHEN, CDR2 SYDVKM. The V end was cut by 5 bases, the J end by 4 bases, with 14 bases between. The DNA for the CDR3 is TGTGCCAGCAGTGGGGCAGACAGAGGTAATGAAAAACTGTTTTTT. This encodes CASSGADRGNEKLFF.

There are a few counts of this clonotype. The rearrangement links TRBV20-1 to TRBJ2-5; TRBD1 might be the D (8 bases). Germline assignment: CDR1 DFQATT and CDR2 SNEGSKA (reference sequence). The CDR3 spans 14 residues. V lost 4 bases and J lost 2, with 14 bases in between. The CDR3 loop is CSATGGGGQETQYF. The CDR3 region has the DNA TGCAGTGCTACAGGGGGCGGGGGTCAAGAGACCCAGTACTTC.

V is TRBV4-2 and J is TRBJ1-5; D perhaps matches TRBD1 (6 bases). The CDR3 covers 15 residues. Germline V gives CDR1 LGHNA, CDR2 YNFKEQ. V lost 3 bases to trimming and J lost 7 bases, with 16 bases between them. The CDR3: CASSQPQGSGQPQHF. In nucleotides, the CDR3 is TGTGCCAGCAGCCAGCCACAGGGCTCAGGCCAGCCCCAGCATTTT.

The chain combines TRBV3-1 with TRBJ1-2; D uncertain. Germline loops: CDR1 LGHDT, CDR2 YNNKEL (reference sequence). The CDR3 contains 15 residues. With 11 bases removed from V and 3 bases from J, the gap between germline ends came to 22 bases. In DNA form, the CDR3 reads TGTGCCCGCAACCAAGGTTTCTGGCAGGACTATGGCTACACCTTC. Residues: CARNQGFWQDYGYTF.

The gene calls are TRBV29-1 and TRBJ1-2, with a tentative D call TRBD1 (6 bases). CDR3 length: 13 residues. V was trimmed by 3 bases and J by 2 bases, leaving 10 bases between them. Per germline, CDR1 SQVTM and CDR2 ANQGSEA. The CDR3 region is CSVEVQGNYGYTF. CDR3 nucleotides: TGCAGCGTTGAGGTCCAGGGGAACTATGGCTACACCTTC. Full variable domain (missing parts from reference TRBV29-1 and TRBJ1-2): SAVISQKPSRDICQRGTSLTIQCQVDSQVTMMFWYRQQPGQSLTLIATANQGSEATYESGFVIDKFPISRPNLTFSTLTVSNMSPEDSSIYLCSVEVQGNYGYTFGSGTRLTVV.

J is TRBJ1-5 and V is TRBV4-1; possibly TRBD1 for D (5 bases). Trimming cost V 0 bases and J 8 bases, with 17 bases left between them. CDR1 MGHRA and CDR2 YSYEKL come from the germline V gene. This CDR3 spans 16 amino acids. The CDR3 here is CASSQDTTVLGKPQHF. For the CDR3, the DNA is TGCGCCAGCAGCCAAGATACGACAGTCCTAGGGAAGCCCCAGCATTTT.

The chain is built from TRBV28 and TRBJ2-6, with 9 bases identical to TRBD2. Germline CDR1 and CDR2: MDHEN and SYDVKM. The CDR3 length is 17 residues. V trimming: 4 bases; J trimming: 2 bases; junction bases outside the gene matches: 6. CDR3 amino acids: CASSSGGRVPGANVLTF. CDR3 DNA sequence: TGTGCCAGCAGTTCCGGCGGGAGGGTACCTGGGGCCAACGTCCTGACTTTC.

Written as DNA, the CDR3 is TGTGCCAGCAGAAAAGCGGGGGCGAACACCGGGGAGCTGTTTTTT. Translating gives CASRKAGANTGELFF. The chain employs TRBV6-1 and TRBJ2-2, with 8 bases lining up with TRBD2. In germline, CDR1 is MNHNS, CDR2 SASEGT. V shed 6 bases, J shed 0 bases, and the junction held 3 bases outside the gene matches. CDR3 length: 15 amino acids.

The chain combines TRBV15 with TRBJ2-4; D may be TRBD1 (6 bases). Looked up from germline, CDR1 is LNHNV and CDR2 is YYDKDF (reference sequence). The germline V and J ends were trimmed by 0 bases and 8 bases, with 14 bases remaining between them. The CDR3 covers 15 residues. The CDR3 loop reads CATSRDLGQEDIQYF. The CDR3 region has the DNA TGTGCCACCAGCAGAGATTTGGGACAAGAAGACATTCAGTACTTC.

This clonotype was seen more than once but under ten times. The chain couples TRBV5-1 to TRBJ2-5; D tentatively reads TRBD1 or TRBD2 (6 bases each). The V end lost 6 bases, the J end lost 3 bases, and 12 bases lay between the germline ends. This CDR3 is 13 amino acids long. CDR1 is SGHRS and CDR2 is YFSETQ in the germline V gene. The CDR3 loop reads CASTKGGEETQYF. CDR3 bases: TGCGCCAGCACCAAGGGGGGAGAAGAGACCCAGTACTTC.

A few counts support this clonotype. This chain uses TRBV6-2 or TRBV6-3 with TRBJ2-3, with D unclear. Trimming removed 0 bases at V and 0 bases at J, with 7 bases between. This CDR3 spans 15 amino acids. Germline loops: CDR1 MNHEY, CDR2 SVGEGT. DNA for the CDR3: TGTGCCAGCAGTTACTCGGAGACTAGCACAGATACGCAGTATTTT. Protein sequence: CASSYSETSTDTQYF.

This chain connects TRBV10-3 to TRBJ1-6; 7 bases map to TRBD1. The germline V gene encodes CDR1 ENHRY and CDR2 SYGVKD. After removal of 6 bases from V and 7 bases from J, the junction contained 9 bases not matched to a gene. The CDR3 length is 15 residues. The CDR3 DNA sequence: TGTGCCATCAGCCAAGACAGGGTCGGGAATTCACCCCTCCACTTT. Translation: CAISQDRVGNSPLHF.

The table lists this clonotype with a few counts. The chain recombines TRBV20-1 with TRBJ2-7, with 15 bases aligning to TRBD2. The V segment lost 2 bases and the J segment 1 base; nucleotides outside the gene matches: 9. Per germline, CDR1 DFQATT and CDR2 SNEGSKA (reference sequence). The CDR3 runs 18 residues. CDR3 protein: CSARPEGLAGGGSYEQYF. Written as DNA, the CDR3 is TGCAGTGCTAGACCCGAGGGACTAGCGGGGGGCGGGTCCTACGAGCAGTACTTC.

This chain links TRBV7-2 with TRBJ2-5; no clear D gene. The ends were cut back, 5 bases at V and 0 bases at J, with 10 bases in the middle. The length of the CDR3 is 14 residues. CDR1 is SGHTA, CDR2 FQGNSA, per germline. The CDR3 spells CASSKTRDQETQYF. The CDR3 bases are TGTGCCAGCAGCAAAACCCGGGACCAAGAGACCCAGTACTTC.

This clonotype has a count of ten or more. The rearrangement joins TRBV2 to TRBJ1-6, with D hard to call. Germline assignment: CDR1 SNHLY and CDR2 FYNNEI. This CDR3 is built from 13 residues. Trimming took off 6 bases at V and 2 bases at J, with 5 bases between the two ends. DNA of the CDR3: TGTGCCAGCAGCTCAGCCTATAATTCACCCCTCCACTTT. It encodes CASSSAYNSPLHF.

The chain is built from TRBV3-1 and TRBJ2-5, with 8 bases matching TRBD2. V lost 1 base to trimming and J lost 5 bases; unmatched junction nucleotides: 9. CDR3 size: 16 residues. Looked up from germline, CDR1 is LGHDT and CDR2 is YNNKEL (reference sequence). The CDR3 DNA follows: TGTGCCAGCAGCCAAGGTTCGGGACTAGGTGGGGAGACCCAGTACTTC. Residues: CASSQGSGLGGETQYF.

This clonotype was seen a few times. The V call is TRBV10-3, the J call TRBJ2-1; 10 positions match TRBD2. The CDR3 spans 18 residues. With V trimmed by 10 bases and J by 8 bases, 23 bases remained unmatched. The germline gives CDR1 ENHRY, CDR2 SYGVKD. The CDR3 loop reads CASNTGQSGGAGSHEQFF. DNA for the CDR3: TGTGCCAGCAATACCGGACAGAGCGGGGGGGCAGGGAGCCATGAGCAGTTCTTC.

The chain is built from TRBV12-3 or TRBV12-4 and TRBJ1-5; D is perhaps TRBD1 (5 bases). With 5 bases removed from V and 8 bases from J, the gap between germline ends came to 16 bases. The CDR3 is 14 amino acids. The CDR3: CASSAGDRREPQHF. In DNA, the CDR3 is TGTGCCAGCAGTGCTGGGGACCGGAGGGAGCCCCAGCATTTT.